The next 29 T cell receptor beta chains were all read from a single sample in a study of vaccination effects on CD4 cells after COVID-19. TCRdb's copy holds only in-frame clones and misses some; the assay was immunoSEQ multiplex PCR. Of 45,000 to 70,000 clones in the sample, roughly three quarters were seen once. For these TCRs, the target antigens are not known. Sequencing was preceded by expansion of antigen-specific CD4+ T cells with viral peptide pools in the ViraFEST assay. At the end of 10 days of culture, CD4+ T cells were isolated. The person acquired a PCR-confirmed SARS-CoV-2 infection between March and December 2020. This specimen consisted of CD4+ T cells from PBMCs cultured with HIV peptides, obtained before COVID-19 vaccination. Regarding subset: HIV-1 Nef peptide pool negative control/reference culture. The receptors derive from a human donor who had a prior SARS-CoV-2 infection.

The genes are TRBV5-1 and TRBJ1-1, with no clear D. V was trimmed by 2 bases and J by 3 bases, leaving 17 bases between them. CDR1 and CDR2 (germline): SGHRS, YFSETQ. The CDR3 sequence is 16 residues long. The CDR3 DNA is TGCGCCAGCAGCTTATACAGTCTCAGGTGGGACACTGAAGCTTTCTTT. It encodes CASSLYSLRWDTEAFF.

This sequence joins TRBV5-6 and TRBJ1-1, with TRBD1 identical over 8 bases. Trimming at V came to 0 bases and at J to 5 bases, leaving 3 bases not matched to a gene. The CDR3 has 14 amino acids. From germline, CDR1 is SGHDT and CDR2 YYEEEE. This chain's CDR3 is CASSLDRGLTEAFF. CDR3 nucleotides: TGTGCCAGCAGCTTGGACAGGGGGTTGACTGAAGCTTTCTTT.

The chain uses TRBV7-8 and TRBJ2-5, with D unresolved. The germline gives CDR1 SGHVS, CDR2 FQNEAQ. The ends were cut back, 2 bases at V and 1 base at J, with 17 bases in the middle. CDR3 size: 17 residues. The DNA for the CDR3 is TGTGCCAGCAGCTTAAACTTGGGGATATTCTTCCAAGAGACCCAGTACTTC. Translation: CASSLNLGIFFQETQYF. The full variable domain, with the rest looked up from reference TRBV7-8 and TRBJ2-5, is GAGVSQSPRYKVAKRGQDVALRCDPISGHVSLFWYQQALGQGPEFLTYFQNEAQLDKSGLPSDRFFAERPEGSVSTLKIQRTQQEDSAVYLCASSLNLGIFFQETQYFGPGTRLLVL.

The chain recombines TRBV13 with TRBJ1-2; the D gene is possibly TRBD1 (6 bases). Per germline, CDR1 PRHDT and CDR2 FYEKMQ (reference sequence). The CDR3 has 19 amino acids. The ends were cut back, 0 bases at V and 0 bases at J, with 20 bases in the middle. The CDR3 here is CASSLGENLGTLTNYGYTF. Here the CDR3 DNA reads TGTGCCAGCAGCTTAGGCGAAAATCTAGGGACACTGACTAACTATGGCTACACCTTC.

This chain joins TRBV2 and TRBJ2-7; maybe TRBD2 (5 bases). CDR3 length equals 14 residues. Trimming removed 8 bases from V and 2 bases from J, with 16 bases in between. Germline V lookup: CDR1 SNHLY, CDR2 FYNNEI. The CDR3 nucleotides read TGTGCCAGCGTTTATGAGGGCCCCACCTACGAGCAGTACTTC. It is translated as CASVYEGPTYEQYF.

The V call is TRBV27, the J call TRBJ2-7; TRBD1 matches at 7 bases. Trimming at V came to 6 bases and at J to 0 bases, leaving 8 bases not matched to a gene. Germline values: CDR1 MNHEY, CDR2 SMNVEV (reference sequence). CDR3 length: 15 amino acids. The CDR3 protein is CASSRSTGPSYEQYF. The CDR3 DNA follows: TGTGCCAGCAGCCGGTCGACAGGGCCCTCCTACGAGCAGTACTTC.

This chain uses TRBV19 with TRBJ2-7; TRBD2 is a possible D gene (5 bases). Germline V CDR1 and CDR2: LNHDA, SQIVND (reference sequence). The length of the CDR3 is 17 residues. V lost 6 bases to trimming and J lost 1 base, with 22 bases between them. CDR3 sequence reads: CASSRTSGASTSYEQYF. The DNA of the CDR3 is TGTGCCAGTAGCCGGACTTCGGGCGCCTCTACATCCTACGAGCAGTACTTC. Full variable domain (rest looked up from reference TRBV19 and TRBJ2-7): DGGITQSPKYLFRKEGQNVTLSCEQNLNHDAMYWYRQDPGQGLRLIYYSQIVNDFQKGDIAEGYSVSREKKESFPLTVTSAQKNPTAFYLCASSRTSGASTSYEQYFGPGTRLTVT.

The rearrangement links TRBV24-1 to TRBJ1-2; D possibly corresponds to TRBD1 (6 bases). Trimming removed 4 bases from V and 1 base from J, with 12 bases in between. Germline V gene sequence: CDR1 KGHDR, CDR2 SFDVKD. This CDR3 has 15 amino acids. The CDR3 region is CATSDGQLYNYGYTF. In nucleotides, the CDR3 is TGTGCCACCAGTGACGGACAGCTATATAACTATGGCTACACCTTC.

The rearrangement joins TRBV14 to TRBJ2-3, with TRBD2 matching 7 bases. There are 16 residues in the CDR3. The germline V gene encodes CDR1 SGHDN and CDR2 FVKESK. The trim removed 1 base at V and 4 bases at J, leaving 8 bases unmatched. The DNA of the CDR3 is TGTGCCAGCAGCCAAGGGCGCGGGAGTCATGCAGATACGCAGTATTTT. Translating gives CASSQGRGSHADTQYF.

V gene TRBV6-5 combines with J gene TRBJ2-3; the match to TRBD1 covers 8 bases. The J segment lost 6 bases and the V segment lost 0 bases, leaving 5 bases of the junction unmatched. Germline loops: CDR1 MNHEY, CDR2 SVGAGI. The CDR3 loop spans 15 amino acids. CDR3 protein: CASSYSPTGVDTQYF. DNA for the CDR3: TGTGCCAGCAGTTACTCACCGACAGGGGTTGATACGCAGTATTTT.

The V and J genes are TRBV4-1 and TRBJ1-2, with D perhaps matching TRBD1 (5 bases). This CDR3 comprises 13 residues. Germline CDR1 MGHRA, CDR2 YSYEKL. Trimming removed 4 bases from V and 10 bases from J, with 16 bases in between. The CDR3 DNA is TGCGCCAGCAGCCCCGTCGGGGGGGGGACCTACACCTTC. Translated: CASSPVGGGTYTF.

This chain connects TRBV11-2 to TRBJ2-7; no clear D gene. Trimming removed 5 bases from V and 6 bases from J, with 17 bases in between. Germline V gene lookup returns CDR1 SGHAT and CDR2 FQNNGV. The CDR3 length is 14 residues. CDR3 in amino acids: CASSQTPEGFEQYF. The CDR3 DNA is TGTGCCAGCAGCCAAACCCCGGAAGGGTTCGAGCAGTACTTC.

This chain uses TRBV6-6 with TRBJ2-2, with D possibly TRBD2 on 6 matching bases. Trimming removed 4 bases at V and 4 bases at J, with 16 bases between. The CDR3 sequence is 16 residues long. Germline V gene data show CDR1 as MNHNY and CDR2 as SVGAGI (reference sequence). Here the CDR3 reads CASSSPYTGGTGELFF. For the CDR3, the DNA is TGTGCCAGCAGTTCCCCATATACCGGGGGCACCGGGGAGCTGTTTTTT.

This rearrangement joins TRBV7-9 to TRBJ2-2; 12 nucleotides agree with TRBD2. The CDR3 totals 17 residues. J lost 7 bases, V lost 5 bases, and 11 bases had no gene match. From germline, CDR1 is SEHNR and CDR2 FQNEAQ (reference sequence). CDR3 sequence reads: CASSAMLAGGPVGELFF. The CDR3 region has the DNA TGTGCCAGCAGCGCGATGCTAGCGGGGGGGCCTGTCGGGGAGCTGTTTTTT.

The J gene is TRBJ2-7, the V gene TRBV6-1; 7 nucleotides align to TRBD1. The CDR3 runs to 14 residues. Germline CDR1 MNHNS, CDR2 SASEGT. With 2 bases clipped from V and 13 bases from J, the junction kept 14 bases outside the gene matches. In nucleotides, the CDR3 is TGTGCCAGCAGTGAAACACACTTCGGGACAGCGCACTACTTC. Translating gives CASSETHFGTAHYF.

J is TRBJ1-1 and V is TRBV30, with TRBD1 identical over 7 bases. J gave up 5 bases and V 4 bases, and 7 bases lay outside the gene matches. Germline-derived CDR1 and CDR2 are GTSNPN and SVGIG (reference sequence). The CDR3 covers 13 residues. The chain's CDR3 is CAWTRGLWTEAFF. The CDR3 coding sequence is TGTGCCTGGACGAGGGGGCTTTGGACTGAAGCTTTCTTT.

V and J are TRBV5-6 and TRBJ1-5; maybe TRBD1 (5 bases). The germline CDR1 and CDR2 sequences are SGHDT and YYEEEE. CDR3 length: 15 residues. V lost 3 bases to trimming and J lost 5 bases, with 15 bases between them. The CDR3 protein is CASSSRWGIDQPQHF. CDR3 DNA sequence: TGTGCCAGCAGCTCACGATGGGGGATTGATCAGCCCCAGCATTTT.

V is TRBV5-1 and J is TRBJ1-1; the match to TRBD1 covers 7 bases. The CDR3 runs 13 residues. The J segment lost 10 bases and the V segment lost 3 bases, leaving 9 bases of the junction unmatched. CDR1 and CDR2 (germline): SGHRS, YFSETQ. CDR3 bases: TGCGCCAGCAGCTCTACAGGGGAGGCGGGAGCTTTCTTT. Its protein is CASSSTGEAGAFF.

CDR3 DNA sequence: TGCAGCGCCTGGGACCCCAGAAATGAAAAACTGTTTTTT. It translates to CSAWDPRNEKLFF. This chain uses TRBV29-1 with TRBJ1-4, with D perhaps TRBD1 (5 bases). This CDR3 has 13 residues. CDR1 and CDR2 from the germline V gene are SQVTM and ANQGSEA. The ends were cut back, 7 bases at V and 5 bases at J, with 14 bases in the middle.

The chain uses TRBV2 and TRBJ2-1, with TRBD2 as a possible D gene (6 bases). Germline lookup yields CDR1 SNHLY and CDR2 FYNNEI. The V gene lost 6 bases and the J gene lost 11 bases, with 14 bases spanning the gap. The CDR3 consists of 12 residues. The chain's CDR3 is CASSPEAGQQFF. DNA of the CDR3: TGTGCCAGCAGCCCGGAAGCGGGCCAGCAGTTCTTC.

This clone has a handful of counts. The rearrangement links TRBV7-2 to TRBJ2-7; D is unclear. V dropped 1 base and J dropped 3 bases, with 13 bases sitting between them. The germline CDR1 and CDR2 sequences are SGHTA and FQGNSA. The CDR3 length is 15 residues. The CDR3 here is CASSLEYWQDYEQYF. The CDR3 nucleotides are TGTGCCAGCAGCTTAGAGTACTGGCAGGACTACGAGCAGTACTTC.

The CDR3 here is CASSLWTGGGYTF. DNA of the CDR3: TGTGCCAGCAGCCTATGGACAGGGGGCGGCTACACCTTC. This chain uses TRBV7-3 with TRBJ1-2, with TRBD1 matching 11 bases. Trimming removed 5 bases from V and 8 bases from J; junction bases left unmatched: 4. This CDR3 comprises 13 residues. The germline V gene has CDR1 SGHTA and CDR2 FQGTGA.

This clone was seen just once. This sequence joins TRBV30 and TRBJ1-2; D perhaps matches TRBD1 (6 bases). The V end was cut by 5 bases, the J end by 0 bases, with 25 bases between. The germline gives CDR1 GTSNPN, CDR2 SVGIG (reference sequence). The CDR3 is made up of 18 amino acids. The CDR3 sequence: CAWVKNRGHILSNYGYTF. In DNA, the CDR3 is TGTGCCTGGGTAAAGAATCGGGGACACATACTATCTAACTATGGCTACACCTTC. Full variable domain (rest looked up from reference TRBV30 and TRBJ1-2): SQTIHQWPATLVQPVGSPLSLECTVEGTSNPNLYWYRQAAGRGLQLLFYSVGIGQISSEVPQNLSASRPQDRQFILSSKKLLLSDSGFYLCAWVKNRGHILSNYGYTFGSGTRLTVV.

The chain is built from TRBV6-5 and TRBJ2-3; 10 nucleotides align to TRBD1. CDR1 is MNHEY, CDR2 SVGAGI, per germline. CDR3 size: 13 residues. V was pared by 10 bases and J by 6 bases, with 7 bases of the junction left unmatched. The CDR3, as DNA: TGTGCCACCCGGACAGGGGGTGGTGATACGCAGTATTTT. Protein: CATRTGGGDTQYF.

The chain has TRBV5-1 and TRBJ2-3; D gene uncertain. In germline, CDR1 is SGHRS, CDR2 YFSETQ. The CDR3 is 13 amino acids. V was cut by 5 bases and J by 5 bases, with 12 bases left in between. The CDR3 DNA follows: TGCGCCAGCAGGGCAGCCCCGGGAGATACGCAGTATTTT. This translates into CASRAAPGDTQYF. The whole variable domain, remainder taken from reference TRBV5-1 and TRBJ2-3, is KAGVTQTPRYLIKTRGQQVTLSCSPISGHRSVSWYQQTPGQGLQFLFEYFSETQRNKGNFPGRFSGRQFSNSRSEMNVSTLELGDSALYLCASRAAPGDTQYFGPGTRLTVL.

The rearrangement uses TRBV4-3 and TRBJ2-3, with 12 bases lining up with TRBD2. Germline V gene sequence: CDR1 LGHNA, CDR2 YSLEER. The CDR3 has 15 amino acids. Germline trimming cut 8 bases from V and 6 bases from J; bases unmatched to any gene: 9. CDR3 in DNA: TGCGCCAGCGGATTGCGACTAGCGGGAGCGGATACGCAGTATTTT. Translation gives CASGLRLAGADTQYF.

CDR3 residues: CASSLSTTNEKLFF. CDR3 in DNA: TGCGCCAGCAGCCTATCTACAACTAATGAAAAACTGTTTTTT. V and J are TRBV4-1 and TRBJ1-4; no clear D gene. Germline V lookup: CDR1 MGHRA, CDR2 YSYEKL. The CDR3 contains 14 residues. V lost 4 bases and J 0 bases, leaving 6 bases between the germline ends.

J is TRBJ2-7 and V is TRBV3-1 (or the pseudogene TRBV3-2), with D tentatively TRBD2 (5 bases). In germline, CDR1 is LGHDT, CDR2 YNNKEL (reference sequence). Trimming stripped 4 bases from V and 3 bases from J, with 16 bases between. This CDR3 is built from 15 residues. The CDR3, as DNA: TGTGCCAGCAGCCCCCCTCACAGCGGTCTCTACGAGCAGTACTTC. Its protein product is CASSPPHSGLYEQYF.

V gene TRBV7-3 combines with J gene TRBJ2-2; 10 bases are a match to TRBD2. Germline-derived CDR1 and CDR2 are SGHTA and FQGTGA. The junction had 7 bases not matched to a gene; V was cut back by 3 bases and J by 0 bases. The CDR3 runs 18 residues. CDR3 DNA: TGTGCCAGCAGCTTCGGACTAGCGGAGAGCGCGAACACCGGGGAGCTGTTTTTT. Translated: CASSFGLAESANTGELFF.